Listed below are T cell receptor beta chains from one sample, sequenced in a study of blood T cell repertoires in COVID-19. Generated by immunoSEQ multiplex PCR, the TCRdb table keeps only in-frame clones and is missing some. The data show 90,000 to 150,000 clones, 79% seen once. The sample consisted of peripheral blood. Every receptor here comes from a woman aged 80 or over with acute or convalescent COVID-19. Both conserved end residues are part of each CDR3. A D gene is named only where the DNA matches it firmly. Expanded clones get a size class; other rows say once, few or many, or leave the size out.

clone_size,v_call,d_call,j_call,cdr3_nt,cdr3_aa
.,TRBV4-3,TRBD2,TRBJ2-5,TGCGCCAGCAGCCGACTAGCGGGAGGGCCAGAGACCCAGTACTTC,CASSRLAGGPETQYF
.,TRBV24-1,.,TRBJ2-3,TGTGCCACCAGTGAGCCTACTAGGGATACGCAGTATTTT,CATSEPTRDTQYF
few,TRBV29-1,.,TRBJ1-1,TGCAGCGCCAGCAGGAATAGTAGGAACACTGAAGCTTTCTTT,CSASRNSRNTEAFF
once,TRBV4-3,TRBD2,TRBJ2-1,TGCGCCAGCAGCCAAGAAGCTAGCGGGGGCGCCTACAATGAGCAGTTCTTC,CASSQEASGGAYNEQFF
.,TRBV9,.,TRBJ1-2,TGTGCCAGCAGCGTGGGGGGGGGACTTACCAACTATGGCTACACCTTC,CASSVGGGLTNYGYTF
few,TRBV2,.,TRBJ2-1,TGTGCCGTTTCAGGCAGAGTATACAATGAGCAGTTCTTC,CAVSGRVYNEQFF
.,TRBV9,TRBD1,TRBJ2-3,TGTGCCAGCAGCGTCCCGGGACAGGGGTATGATACGCAGTATTTT,CASSVPGQGYDTQYF
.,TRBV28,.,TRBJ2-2,TGTGCCAGCAGTCTATCTCCTGGCCGGGACTACACCGGGGAGCTGTTTTTT,CASSLSPGRDYTGELFF
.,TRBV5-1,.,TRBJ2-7,TGCGCCAGCAGCTCAGGTAGCGTTTCCTCCTACGAGCAGTACTTC,CASSSGSVSSYEQYF
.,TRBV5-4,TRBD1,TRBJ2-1,TGTGCCAGCAGCCCCTCGGGACAGTCCAACAATGAGCAGTTCTTC,CASSPSGQSNNEQFF
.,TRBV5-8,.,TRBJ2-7,TGTGCCAGCGAGGCGAACAGGGTGCCCTACGAGCAGTACTTC,CASEANRVPYEQYF
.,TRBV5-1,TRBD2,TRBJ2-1,TGCGCCAGCAGCTCTACTAGCGGGATAGGGAATGAGCAGTTCTTC,CASSSTSGIGNEQFF
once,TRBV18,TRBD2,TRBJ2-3,TGTGCCAGCTCACCTTTAGCGGGGGGAGAAGATACGCAGTATTTT,CASSPLAGGEDTQYF
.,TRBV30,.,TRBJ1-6,TGTGCCGGGAAAATAAAGGGAGTGTCCTATAATTCACCCCTCCACTTT,CAGKIKGVSYNSPLHF
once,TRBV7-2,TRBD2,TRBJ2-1,TGTGCCAGCAGCTCGAGCGGGGGGGCTGGTGATGAGCAGTTCTTC,CASSSSGGAGDEQFF
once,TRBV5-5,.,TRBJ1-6,TGTGCCAGCAGCTTTTCAGGGGAGGGTTCACCCCTCCACTTT,CASSFSGEGSPLHF
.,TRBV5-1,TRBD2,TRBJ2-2,TGCGCCAGCAGCTTGTACAGCGGGAGGGACACCGGGGAGCTGTTTTTT,CASSLYSGRDTGELFF
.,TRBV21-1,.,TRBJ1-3,TGTGCCACCCTCCTAGACAGGCCTAACTCTGGAAACACCATATATTTT,CATLLDRPNSGNTIYF
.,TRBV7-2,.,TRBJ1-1,TGTGCCAGCAGCCTCACGGGGGGGGGCGACACTGAAGCTTTCTTT,CASSLTGGGDTEAFF
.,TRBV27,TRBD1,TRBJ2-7,TGTGCCAGCTCCCGACAGGGGTCCTACGAGCAGTACTTC,CASSRQGSYEQYF
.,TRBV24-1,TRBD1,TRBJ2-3,TGTGCCACCAGTGATGGGACAGGAATAACAGATACGCAGTATTTT,CATSDGTGITDTQYF
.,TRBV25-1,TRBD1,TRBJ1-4,TGTGCCAGCAGTGAAAGGTTCGGGGGACAGGGAGGCGAAAAACTGTTTTTT,CASSERFGGQGGEKLFF
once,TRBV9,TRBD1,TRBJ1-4,TGTGCCAGCAGCCCCCGGGACAGTGGTTATGAAAAACTGTTTTTT,CASSPRDSGYEKLFF
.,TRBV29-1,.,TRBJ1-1,TGCAGCGTTGCCGACAGGCAGAACACTGAAGCTTTCTTT,CSVADRQNTEAFF
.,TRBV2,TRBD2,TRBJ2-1,TGTGCCAGCAGTGTTGGCGGGGGAGACTACAATGAGCAGTTCTTC,CASSVGGGDYNEQFF
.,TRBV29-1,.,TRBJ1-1,TGCAGCGTCAACTCGGGGATTATGAACACTGAAGCTTTCTTT,CSVNSGIMNTEAFF
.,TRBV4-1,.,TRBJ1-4,TGCGCCAGCAGCCAAGATACACGGGGGGGCCTTAATGAAAAACTGTTTTTT,CASSQDTRGGLNEKLFF